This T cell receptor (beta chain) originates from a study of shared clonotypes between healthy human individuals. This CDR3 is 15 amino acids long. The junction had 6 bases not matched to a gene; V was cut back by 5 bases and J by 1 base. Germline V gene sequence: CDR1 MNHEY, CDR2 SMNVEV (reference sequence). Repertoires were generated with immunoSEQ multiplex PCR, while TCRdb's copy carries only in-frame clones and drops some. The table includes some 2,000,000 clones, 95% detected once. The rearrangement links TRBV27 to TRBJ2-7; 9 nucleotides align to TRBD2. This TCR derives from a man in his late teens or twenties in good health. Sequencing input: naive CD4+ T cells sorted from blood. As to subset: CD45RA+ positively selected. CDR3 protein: CASSRGTSTSYEQYF. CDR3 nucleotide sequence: TGTGCCAGCAGTCGAGGGACTAGCACATCCTACGAGCAGTACTTC.